This T cell receptor (beta chain) originates from a study of metastatic and nonmetastatic thyroid tumors (dated by TCRdb to 2020 to 2021). In terms of the full investigation: Repertoires from peripheral blood and from tumor or nodule tissue samples of malignant and benign thyroid patients were compared.

This clone showed up many times. Its specific antigen is unknown. Per-nucleotide qualities are absent, and no much larger clonotype sits a single base away. Findings and caveats that apply to the study as a whole: TCR beta diversity was reported as significantly higher in malignant tumors than in benign nodules, in both blood and tumor samples.

CDR3 length: 13 amino acids, cysteine to phenylalanine. Just the 39-base CDR3 DNA is kept, in frame starting at base 1. Trimming at the junction amounts to 10 bases on V and 2 bases on J, and the germline ends lie 12 bases apart. No treatment had been received by any patient before thyroid surgery. Patient clinical samples collected from about 2011 to 2019 were retrospectively analysed using T-cell receptor beta sequencing. The library was built by means of PCR. Sequencing instrument: Illumina HiSeq 4000. High-throughput sequencing was used to profile the TCR beta-chain CDR3 region of each patient. In the paper's pipeline: The researchers built a classifier to tell apart papillary thyroid cancer patients with distant metastasis, based on CDR3 differences among clinicopathological groups. The Shannon index was used to measure repertoire diversity, and the Morisita-Horn index was used to measure how similar tumor and blood repertoires were. Using fastp trimming at Q25 and MiXCR clonotype assembly, TCRdb reanalyzed the public sequencing data and kept in-frame beta chains. The authors' filters were not applied to this entry. The sample has tens of thousands of clones on record, about 17% of them singletons. The ten largest account for 3% to 4% of the sample.

The sequence joins TRBV12-3 or TRBV12-4 to TRBJ1-5; 5 matching bases give a weak D call of TRBD1. The sequence derives from a female donor with papillary thyroid cancer or a benign thyroid nodule (not recorded which). Some clones in this sample may be carry-over from other donors' samples. Input material: blood. Read as DNA, the sequence is TGTGCCACTAAAGGGGTTGGCAATCAGCCCCAGCATTTT. Translated, this gives CATKGVGNQPQHF.